Below are 27 T cell receptor beta chains sequenced from a single sample in a study of T cell responses to AZD1222 COVID-19 vaccine. Produced via immunoSEQ multiplex PCR; TCRdb's table is partial and in-frame only. The table shows about 110,000 clones, with 70% to 90% occurring only once. Sequenced here: peripheral blood, sampled 28 days after the second AZD1222 dose. Source of these receptors: an adult who received the AZD1222 COVID-19 vaccine.

The chain is built from TRBV30 and TRBJ1-3, with D hard to call. CDR1 and CDR2 (germline): GTSNPN, SVGIG (reference sequence). Trimming removed 5 bases at V and 3 bases at J, with 5 bases between. The CDR3 sequence is 11 residues long. In DNA form, the CDR3 reads TGTGCCTGGGGAGGTGGAAACACCATATATTTT. Amino acids: CAWGGGNTIYF.

The chain carries TRBV9 and TRBJ1-2; D possibly corresponds to TRBD1 (5 bases). The germline V and J ends were trimmed by 0 bases and 3 bases, with 9 bases remaining between them. Germline lookup yields CDR1 SGDLS and CDR2 YYNGEE. This CDR3 region has 14 residues. CDR3 protein: CASSVATGDYGYTF. CDR3 coding DNA: TGTGCCAGCAGCGTAGCCACAGGAGACTATGGCTACACCTTC.

The rearrangement uses TRBV9 and TRBJ1-4; 7 nucleotides align to TRBD1. Per the germline V gene, CDR1 is SGDLS and CDR2 is YYNGEE. The CDR3 consists of 18 residues. Trimming at V came to 2 bases and at J to 0 bases, leaving 10 bases not matched to a gene. CDR3 sequence (DNA): TGTGCCAGCAGCGTCTCTTCGGGACAGCCTGCAACTAATGAAAAACTGTTTTTT. This translates into CASSVSSGQPATNEKLFF.

This chain connects TRBV6-5 to TRBJ1-1, with a tentative D call TRBD1 (5 bases). Trimming pared 2 bases from V and 0 bases from J, leaving 7 bases between. Germline V CDR1 and CDR2: MNHEY, SVGAGI. The length of the CDR3 is 14 residues. CDR3 region: CASSYGGVNTEAFF. CDR3 in DNA: TGTGCCAGCAGTTACGGGGGTGTGAACACTGAAGCTTTCTTT.

The chain uses TRBV7-9 and TRBJ2-3, with 12 bases aligning to TRBD1. The length of the CDR3 is 16 residues. V lost 2 bases to trimming and J lost 7 bases; unmatched junction nucleotides: 7. The germline V gene encodes CDR1 SEHNR and CDR2 FQNEAQ (reference sequence). The CDR3 sequence: CASSLPGTGGRNTQYF. CDR3 DNA sequence: TGTGCCAGCAGCTTACCCGGGACAGGGGGCAGAAATACGCAGTATTTT.

The chain recombines TRBV10-1 with TRBJ1-4, with D maybe TRBD1 (5 bases). The CDR3 is 17 amino acids. Germline CDR1 and CDR2: WNHNN and SYGVQD (reference sequence). The V end was cut by 3 bases, the J end by 0 bases, with 14 bases between. This chain's CDR3 is CASSEGWAGATNEKLFF. CDR3 in DNA: TGCGCCAGCAGTGAAGGATGGGCGGGGGCAACTAATGAAAAACTGTTTTTT.

This chain joins TRBV30 and TRBJ1-5; D might be TRBD1 (5 bases). Trimming took 5 bases from V and 4 from J, leaving 15 bases between them. The germline V gene encodes CDR1 GTSNPN and CDR2 SVGIG (reference sequence). The CDR3 loop spans 14 amino acids. The CDR3 nucleotides are TGTGCCTGGGCAGGGACCGCCAGTAATCAGCCCCAGCATTTT. The encoded protein is CAWAGTASNQPQHF.

In its sample, this clone was seen once. The gene calls are TRBV6-6 and TRBJ2-2; weak D call: TRBD1 (5 bases). The CDR3 is 12 residues long. Trimming left V 2 bases short and J 8 bases short, with 6 bases between. Germline CDR1 is MNHNY and CDR2 is SVGAGI (reference sequence). The CDR3 sequence is CASSYRGGELFF. The CDR3 nucleotides read TGTGCCAGCAGTTACAGGGGTGGGGAGCTGTTTTTT.

The J gene is TRBJ1-1, the V gene TRBV12-3 or TRBV12-4; D unresolved. The CDR3 extends over 13 amino acids. V lost 11 bases, J lost 5 bases, and 18 bases lay in between. CDR3 residues: CAAQLRGYTEAFF. CDR3 in DNA: TGTGCCGCCCAATTGCGGGGTTATACTGAAGCTTTCTTT.

This clone was found once. As DNA, the CDR3 is TGTGCCAGCACCTGGGGAGGAGGCGAGCAGTACTTC. Translating it yields CASTWGGGEQYF. The gene calls are TRBV7-2 and TRBJ2-7; weak D call: TRBD2 (6 bases). Germline assignment: CDR1 SGHTA and CDR2 FQGNSA. V gave up 7 bases and J gave up 6 bases, with 13 bases separating them. The CDR3 consists of 12 residues.

V gene TRBV7-2 combines with J gene TRBJ1-2, with no clear D. V lost 5 bases to trimming and J lost 2 bases, with 15 bases between them. Germline-derived CDR1 and CDR2 are SGHTA and FQGNSA. CDR3 length equals 15 residues. The CDR3 DNA reads as TGTGCCAGCAGCCCCCCCAGTATCCTAAACTATGGCTACACCTTC. Translation: CASSPPSILNYGYTF. Combining the CDR3 with reference TRBV7-2 and TRBJ1-2 gives the whole variable domain GAGVSQSPSNKVTEKGKDVELRCDPISGHTALYWYRQSLGQGLEFLIYFQGNSAPDKSGLPSDRFSAERTGGSVSTLTIQRTQQEDSAVYLCASSPPSILNYGYTFGSGTRLTVV.

The chain combines TRBV27 with TRBJ1-1, with TRBD1 matching 9 bases. The CDR3 covers 14 residues. V shed 5 bases and J 10 bases; nucleotides not matched to a gene: 11. CDR1 and CDR2 from the germline V gene are MNHEY and SMNVEV (reference sequence). For the CDR3, the DNA is TGTGCCAGCAGTCCCGCCTGGACAGGGGATAGAGCTTTCTTT. Its protein is CASSPAWTGDRAFF.

V gene TRBV5-1 combines with J gene TRBJ2-7, with a possible D match to TRBD2 (6 bases). CDR1 is SGHRS and CDR2 is YFSETQ in the germline V gene. V was pared by 4 bases and J by 5 bases, with 10 bases between. The CDR3 sequence is 12 residues long. The CDR3 region has the DNA TGCGCCAGCAGCCCGACGGGAGACGAGCAGTACTTC. Amino acids: CASSPTGDEQYF.

This chain uses TRBV6-5 with TRBJ2-7; tentative D call: TRBD2 (5 bases). Per the germline V gene, CDR1 is MNHEY and CDR2 is SVGAGI. The V end lost 6 bases, the J end lost 6 bases, and 15 bases lay between the germline ends. The CDR3 runs 13 residues. CDR3 protein: CASSPPLSGEQYF. The CDR3 region has the DNA TGTGCCAGCAGCCCGCCTTTGAGCGGCGAGCAGTACTTC.

The chain combines TRBV19 with TRBJ2-7; a weak D match, TRBD2 (6 bases). Trimming left V 4 bases short and J 6 bases short, with 16 bases between. Germline lookup yields CDR1 LNHDA and CDR2 SQIVND (reference sequence). There are 14 residues in the CDR3. CDR3 DNA sequence: TGTGCCAGTAGTACCACCTCCGCTAGCGCCGAGCAGTACTTC. This translates into CASSTTSASAEQYF.

This chain uses TRBV7-2 with TRBJ1-5, with a weak D call TRBD1 (5 bases). The CDR3 covers 14 residues. V was clipped by 4 bases and J by 7 bases, with 14 bases between them. CDR1 is SGHTA, CDR2 FQGNSA, per germline. CDR3 amino acids: CASSSELQGQPQHF. The CDR3 DNA reads TGTGCCAGCAGCTCAGAACTCCAGGGCCAGCCCCAGCATTTT. Looking up the rest from reference TRBV7-2 and TRBJ1-5 gives the full variable domain: GAGVSQSPSNKVTEKGKDVELRCDPISGHTALYWYRQSLGQGLEFLIYFQGNSAPDKSGLPSDRFSAERTGGSVSTLTIQRTQQEDSAVYLCASSSELQGQPQHFGDGTRLSIL.

This rearrangement joins TRBV12-3 or TRBV12-4 to TRBJ2-7, with D uncertain. The CDR3 contains 12 residues. V was trimmed by 2 bases and J by 6 bases, leaving 8 bases between them. The CDR3 DNA is TGTGCCAGCAGTTTACGGCGTTCCGAGCAGTACTTC. The encoded protein is CASSLRRSEQYF.

The gene calls are TRBV5-4 and TRBJ2-1; D ambiguous. The CDR3 spans 13 residues. Germline CDR1 is SGHNT and CDR2 is YYREEE (reference sequence). V was pared by 4 bases and J by 8 bases, with 13 bases between. The CDR3 DNA follows: TGTGCCAGCAGCGCTCCTAGATCGGATGAGCAGTTCTTC. Protein: CASSAPRSDEQFF.

V is TRBV7-2 and J is TRBJ2-3, with D hard to call. Per the germline V gene, CDR1 is SGHTA and CDR2 is FQGNSA. This CDR3 contains 13 residues. V gave up 1 base and J gave up 6 bases, with 8 bases separating them. The CDR3 DNA reads TGTGCCAGCAGCTTAGAGGGCCCGGATACGCAGTATTTT. Translated: CASSLEGPDTQYF. Combining the CDR3 with reference TRBV7-2 and TRBJ2-3 gives the whole variable domain GAGVSQSPSNKVTEKGKDVELRCDPISGHTALYWYRQSLGQGLEFLIYFQGNSAPDKSGLPSDRFSAERTGGSVSTLTIQRTQQEDSAVYLCASSLEGPDTQYFGPGTRLTVL.

This clone was counted a single time. This chain links TRBV7-9 with TRBJ2-7; 11 bases are shared with TRBD1. CDR1 SEHNR and CDR2 FQNEAQ come from the germline V gene (reference sequence). V lost 1 base to trimming and J lost 6 bases; unmatched junction nucleotides: 5. This CDR3 comprises 15 residues. The CDR3 DNA follows: TGTGCCAGCAGCTTAGGGGGACAGGGGGATGGCGAGCAGTACTTC. It codes for CASSLGGQGDGEQYF. Complete variable domain (other parts from reference TRBV7-9 and TRBJ2-7): DTGVSQNPRHKITKRGQNVTFRCDPISEHNRLYWYRQTLGQGPEFLTYFQNEAQLEKSRLLSDRFSAERPKGSFSTLEIQRTEQGDSAMYLCASSLGGQGDGEQYFGPGTRLTVT.

This chain joins TRBV5-6 and TRBJ1-2; 9 positions agree with TRBD1. The V segment lost 4 bases and the J segment 5 bases; nucleotides outside the gene matches: 9. There are 15 residues in the CDR3. Per the germline V gene, CDR1 is SGHDT and CDR2 is YYEEEE. The CDR3 DNA sequence: TGTGCCAGCAGCACCGGGACAGGGAATCCTTATGGCTACACCTTC. This gives the protein CASSTGTGNPYGYTF.

V is TRBV7-9 and J is TRBJ2-7; 8 bases agree with TRBD1. CDR1 is SEHNR and CDR2 is FQNEAQ in the germline V gene (reference sequence). CDR3 size: 19 residues. The ends lost 5 bases at V and 0 bases at J; junction bases unmatched: 18. CDR3 protein: CASSPPLRTGRYNSYEQYF. The CDR3 nucleotides read TGTGCCAGCAGCCCCCCACTCCGGACAGGGCGATACAACTCCTACGAGCAGTACTTC.

The DNA for the CDR3 is TGTGCCAGCAGGTCGGGACGCTCTGGGGCCAACGTCCTGACTTTC. Translating gives CASRSGRSGANVLTF. The chain employs TRBV2 and TRBJ2-6; possibly TRBD1 or TRBD2 for D (5 bases each). Germline V gene data show CDR1 as SNHLY and CDR2 as FYNNEI. V dropped 6 bases and J dropped 0 bases, with 9 bases sitting between them. The length of the CDR3 is 15 residues. The full variable domain, in which reference TRBV2 and TRBJ2-6 provide the parts outside the CDR3, is EPEVTQTPSHQVTQMGQEVILRCVPISNHLYFYWYRQILGQKVEFLVSFYNNEISEKSEIFDDQFSVERPDGSNFTLKIRSTKLEDSAMYFCASRSGRSGANVLTFGAGSRLTVL.

V usage is TRBV18 and J usage is TRBJ1-6; D not certain. Germline V CDR1 and CDR2: KGHSH, LQKENI. The V and J ends lost 4 bases and 7 bases respectively, with 11 bases between them. This CDR3 region has 14 residues. This CDR3 is CASSQKVQNSPLHF. The CDR3, as DNA: TGTGCCAGCTCACAAAAGGTACAGAATTCACCCCTCCACTTT.

The V gene is TRBV16, the J gene TRBJ1-5; 8 bases line up with TRBD1. This CDR3 has 16 residues. The germline V gene has CDR1 KGHSY and CDR2 FQNENV. The junction had 7 bases not matched to a gene; V was cut back by 0 bases and J by 6 bases. CDR3 residues: CASSQSQGAGGQPQHF. The CDR3 DNA follows: TGTGCCAGCAGCCAATCGCAGGGGGCGGGTGGTCAGCCCCAGCATTTT.

The genes are TRBV6-1 and TRBJ1-1; 8 positions match TRBD1. The CDR3 totals 15 residues. Germline CDR1 and CDR2: MNHNS and SASEGT. J gave up 1 base and V 1 base, and 2 bases lay outside the gene matches. The CDR3 sequence: CASSEEGTGNTEAFF. The CDR3 nucleotides read TGTGCCAGCAGTGAAGAAGGGACAGGGAACACTGAAGCTTTCTTT.

The chain has TRBV7-8 and TRBJ1-4; D is ambiguous. The CDR3 has 13 residues. V lost 5 bases to trimming and J lost 4 bases, with 8 bases between them. Looked up from germline, CDR1 is SGHVS and CDR2 is FQNEAQ. The CDR3 loop reads CASSPALNEKLFF. The CDR3 region has the DNA TGTGCCAGCAGCCCGGCCCTTAATGAAAAACTGTTTTTT.